This is a list of T cell receptor beta chains from one sample in a study of PD-1 blockade in classical Hodgkin lymphoma. Measured with immunoSEQ multiplex PCR; TCRdb has only the in-frame clones, and not every one. The sample has almost 100,000 clones, around nine tenths seen once; the top ten hold roughly 2.8%. The sequencing used peripheral blood mononuclear cells (PBMCs), collected at baseline. These TCRs come from a human donor with classical Hodgkin lymphoma. The CDR3 runs from the conserved cysteine through the conserved F or W. A D gene is named only where the DNA matches it firmly. A row's size may be missing; if present it is once, few, many or a size class.

TRBV5-1	TRBJ2-3	.	.	TGCGCCAGCAGCTTGGTCAGTCCCACAGATACGCAGTATTTT	CASSLVSPTDTQYF
TRBV19	TRBJ2-7	.	TRBD2	TGTGCCAGTAGTATAGCAGGCGGGAGTGCCTACGAGCAGTACTTC	CASSIAGGSAYEQYF
TRBV18	TRBJ1-5	.	TRBD1	TGTGCCAGCTCACCGGGGACAGGAGACAATCAGCCCCAGCATTTT	CASSPGTGDNQPQHF
TRBV15	TRBJ2-1	.	.	TGTGCCACCAGCCCAGCCGTTTCCTACAATGAGCAGTTCTTC	CATSPAVSYNEQFF
TRBV30	TRBJ1-3	.	.	TGTGCCTGGAGTGGAGGCGACACCATATATTTT	CAWSGGDTIYF
TRBV5-4	TRBJ2-1	once	.	TGTGCCAGCAGCTTGATAGATGAGCAGTTCTTC	CASSLIDEQFF
TRBV21-1	TRBJ2-7	.	.	TGTGCCAGCAGCGTGATCACGGAAGTACCCTTTCGGGTCGAGCAGTACTTC	CASSVITEVPFRVEQYF
TRBV5-1	TRBJ2-1	.	TRBD2	TGCGCCAGCAGCTTGGAGACTAGCGGGGATTACAATGAGCAGTTCTTC	CASSLETSGDYNEQFF
TRBV27	TRBJ1-2	.	TRBD1	TGTGCCAGCAGTTTATGGGACAGGGGACATGGCTACACCTTC	CASSLWDRGHGYTF
TRBV5-1	TRBJ2-1	once	.	TGCGCCAGCAGCCGCCCCTACTATGATGAGCAGTTCTTC	CASSRPYYDEQFF
TRBV2	TRBJ1-3	.	TRBD1	TGTGCCAGCAGTGCGGTGGACAGGGTCGTGCCCTCTGGAAACACCATATATTTT	CASSAVDRVVPSGNTIYF